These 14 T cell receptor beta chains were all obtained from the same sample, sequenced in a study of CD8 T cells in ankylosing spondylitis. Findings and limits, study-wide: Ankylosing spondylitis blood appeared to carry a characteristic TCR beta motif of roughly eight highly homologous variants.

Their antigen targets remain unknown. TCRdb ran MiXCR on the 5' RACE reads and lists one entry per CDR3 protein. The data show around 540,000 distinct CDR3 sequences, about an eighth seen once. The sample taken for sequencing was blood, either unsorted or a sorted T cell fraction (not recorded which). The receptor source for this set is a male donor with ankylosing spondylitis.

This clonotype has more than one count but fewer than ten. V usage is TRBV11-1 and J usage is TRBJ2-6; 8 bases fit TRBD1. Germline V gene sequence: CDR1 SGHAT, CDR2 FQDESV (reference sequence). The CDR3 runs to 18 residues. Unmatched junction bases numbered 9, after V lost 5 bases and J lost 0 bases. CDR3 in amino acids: CASSPGTGALSGANVLTF. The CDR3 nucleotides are TGTGCCAGCAGCCCGGGGACAGGTGCCCTCTCTGGGGCCAACGTCCTGACTTTC.

The CDR3 nucleotides read TGTGCCAGCAGCCACTGGGGCGGAGGCTACACCTTC. It is translated as CASSHWGGGYTF. The chain uses TRBV6-2 or TRBV6-3 and TRBJ1-2; the D gene is possibly TRBD1 (5 bases). The CDR3 is made up of 12 amino acids. Germline V gene data show CDR1 as MNHEY and CDR2 as SVGEGT. The V and J ends lost 6 bases and 8 bases respectively, with 13 bases between them.

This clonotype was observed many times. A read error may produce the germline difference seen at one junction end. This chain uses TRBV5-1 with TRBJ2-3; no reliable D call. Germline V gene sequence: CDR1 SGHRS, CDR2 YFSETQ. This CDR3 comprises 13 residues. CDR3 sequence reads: CASSLFSTDTQYF. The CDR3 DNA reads TGCGCCAGCAGCTTGTTTAGCACGGATACGCAGTATTTT.

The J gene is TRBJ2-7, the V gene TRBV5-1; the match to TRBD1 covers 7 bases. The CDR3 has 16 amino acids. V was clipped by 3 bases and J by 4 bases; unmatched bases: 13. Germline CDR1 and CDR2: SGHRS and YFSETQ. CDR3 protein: CASSSRDSTEGYEQYF. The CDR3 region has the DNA TGCGCCAGCAGCTCACGGGACAGCACAGAGGGGTACGAGCAGTACTTC.

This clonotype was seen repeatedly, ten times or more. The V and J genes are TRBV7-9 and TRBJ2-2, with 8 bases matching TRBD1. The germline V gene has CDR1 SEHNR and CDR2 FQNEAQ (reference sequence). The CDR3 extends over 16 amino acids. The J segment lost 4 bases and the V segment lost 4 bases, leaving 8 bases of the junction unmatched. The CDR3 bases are TGTGCCAGCAGCTCCAAAGGACAGGGCAGCACCGGGGAGCTGTTTTTT. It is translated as CASSSKGQGSTGELFF.

CDR3: CASSVGGPGGKETQYF. In nucleotides, the CDR3 is TGTGCCAGCAGCGTAGGGGGCCCAGGGGGCAAGGAGACCCAGTACTTC. This sequence joins TRBV9 and TRBJ2-5; 8 positions match TRBD1. Germline CDR1 and CDR2: SGDLS and YYNGEE. The CDR3 spans 16 residues. Trimming at V came to 0 bases and at J to 5 bases, leaving 9 bases not matched to a gene. Variable domain in full (rest from reference TRBV9 and TRBJ2-5): DSGVTQTPKHLITATGQRVTLRCSPRSGDLSVYWYQQSLDQGLQFLIQYYNGEERAKGNILERFSAQQFPDLHSELNLSSLELGDSALYFCASSVGGPGGKETQYFGPGTRLLVL.

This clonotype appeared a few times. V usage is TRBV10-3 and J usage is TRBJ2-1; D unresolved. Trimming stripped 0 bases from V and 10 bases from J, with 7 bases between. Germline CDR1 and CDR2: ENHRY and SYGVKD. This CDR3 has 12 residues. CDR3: CAISESLSEQFF. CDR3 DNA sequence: TGTGCCATCAGTGAGTCCCTTAGCGAGCAGTTCTTC.

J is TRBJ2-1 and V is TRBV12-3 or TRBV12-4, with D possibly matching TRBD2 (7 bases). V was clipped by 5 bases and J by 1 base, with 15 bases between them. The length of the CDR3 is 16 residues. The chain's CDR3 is CASSLIQGGSYNEQFF. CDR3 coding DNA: TGTGCCAGCAGTCTAATACAGGGAGGGTCCTACAATGAGCAGTTCTTC.

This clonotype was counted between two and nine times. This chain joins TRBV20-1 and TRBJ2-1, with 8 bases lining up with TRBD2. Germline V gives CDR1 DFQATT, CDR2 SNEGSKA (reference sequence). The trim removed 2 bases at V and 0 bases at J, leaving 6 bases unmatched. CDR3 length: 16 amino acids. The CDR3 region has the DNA TGCAGTGCTAGAAAGGCGGGAGGCCTCTCCTACAATGAGCAGTTCTTC. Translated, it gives CSARKAGGLSYNEQFF.

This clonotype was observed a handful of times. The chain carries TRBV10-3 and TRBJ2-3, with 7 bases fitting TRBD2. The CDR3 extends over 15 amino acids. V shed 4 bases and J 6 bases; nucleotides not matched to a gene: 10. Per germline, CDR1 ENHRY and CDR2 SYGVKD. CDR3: CAISVRAGPKDTQYF. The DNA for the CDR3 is TGTGCCATCAGTGTACGAGCGGGACCCAAGGATACGCAGTATTTT.

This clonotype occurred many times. This CDR3 is CASSLTTGPGELFF. The CDR3 region has the DNA TGTGCCAGCAGCTTGACTACAGGGCCCGGGGAGCTGTTTTTT. V usage is TRBV7-2 and J usage is TRBJ2-2; D is perhaps TRBD1 (6 bases). CDR3 size: 14 residues. The germline V and J ends were trimmed by 3 bases and 6 bases, with 11 bases remaining between them. The germline gives CDR1 SGHTA, CDR2 FQGNSA.

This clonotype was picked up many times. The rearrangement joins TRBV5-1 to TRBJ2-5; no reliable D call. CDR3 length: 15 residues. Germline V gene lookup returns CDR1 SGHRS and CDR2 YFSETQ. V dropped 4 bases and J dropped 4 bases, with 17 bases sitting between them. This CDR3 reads CASSPGIAERETQYF. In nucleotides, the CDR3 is TGCGCCAGCAGCCCTGGTATAGCCGAACGAGAGACCCAGTACTTC.

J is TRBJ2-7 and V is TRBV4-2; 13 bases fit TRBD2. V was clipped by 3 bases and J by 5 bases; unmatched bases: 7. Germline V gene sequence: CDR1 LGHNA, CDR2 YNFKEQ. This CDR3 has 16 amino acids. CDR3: CASSHDTSGRAHEQYF. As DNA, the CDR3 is TGTGCCAGCAGCCACGATACTAGCGGGAGGGCCCACGAGCAGTACTTC.

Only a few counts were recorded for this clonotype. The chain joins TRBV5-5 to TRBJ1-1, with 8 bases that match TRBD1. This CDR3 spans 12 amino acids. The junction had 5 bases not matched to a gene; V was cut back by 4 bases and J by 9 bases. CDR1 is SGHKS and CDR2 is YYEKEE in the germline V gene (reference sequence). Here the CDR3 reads CASSLGQDKAFF. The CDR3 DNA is TGTGCCAGCAGCCTGGGACAGGACAAAGCTTTCTTT.